This entry concerns a single T cell receptor (beta chain). Its antigen remains undetermined. Base qualities were left out, and no much larger clone turns up one base away. This entry comes from a study of cytomegalovirus exposure and HLA in healthy donors (dated by TCRdb to 2015 to 2018). Regarding the study in general: In an earlier analysis of 450 to 750 of the donors, roughly 300 Gb of sequence data and approximately 100 million unique TCR beta sequences from about 180 million T cells were reported. A later genetic analysis took genome-wide SNP genotypes for about 65% of the roughly 670 donors and used that subset as a discovery cohort. Roughly five DR-DQ haplotypes were treated as single units for association and clustering because of strong linkage in the cohort. In an earlier analysis of around 540 of the donors, high-throughput TCR beta sequencing was used to judge whether each TCR beta V gene segment behaved as functional or pseudogenic. The study was designed to test whether signatures of past pathogen exposure could be identified by cataloging public T cell receptors. Rather than using new phenotypic data, the later analysis identified candidate immune exposures from TCR beta sequences and from how often those sequences occurred across donors. An early release that covered roughly 600 HLA-typed donors contained about 300 gigabases of sequencing data and about 93 million unique TCR sequences. HLA typing covered class I and class II loci at four-digit resolution. Along with the roughly 700-subject first cohort, a separate validation cohort of over a hundred different subjects was used. High-throughput TCR immunosequencing, statistical association of individual TCRs with disease status, and machine learning were combined to predict cytomegalovirus infection status. The number of donors typed differed by locus, with roughly 629-640 for A, B, C, DRB1 and DQB1, 522 for DQA1, 606 for DPA1, and 400 to 490 for DPB1. Across 300 to 400 genotyped donors of the cohort, an average of roughly 200,000 unique TCR beta nucleotide sequences per donor were sequenced, and roughly a sixth of those sequences were non-productive. Every discovery cohort repertoire had been produced on one sequencing platform. The T cell repertoires of 666 subjects were profiled by immunosequencing and related to cytomegalovirus serostatus. In a later analysis, previously published TCR beta repertoires from 670 or so donors were re-analyzed and high-resolution HLA genotyping was added so that TCR occurrence patterns could be studied. Donor age, sex, ethnicity and CMV serostatus were compiled together with the repertoire data. Of the roughly 390 genotyped donors, approximately 80% were placed in the genetic ancestry cluster associated with self-reported Caucasian donors. General findings and caveats noted by the study authors: According to a later analysis, TCR association rates differed among HLA loci, with DRB1 alleles showing the most associated TCRs and HLA-C alleles showing the fewest. Presence/absence analyses assumed roughly uniform sequencing depth across donors, an assumption that may not hold. In vitro tests confirmed that a few of the cytomegalovirus-associated TCR beta chains recognize cytomegalovirus antigens. The classifier was reported to diagnose cytomegalovirus status with high specificity and sensitivity in both the original and validation cohorts. At a false discovery rate of 0.05, a later analysis linked 15,000 to 20,000 TCR beta sequences to specific HLA alleles. Compared with the roughly 670-donor mean, donors in an Asian-associated ancestry cluster had fewer N-insertions in productive TCRs, according to a later genetic analysis. The only immune exposure information available for the cohort was CMV serostatus. Because some donors lacked HLA typing at each locus, the association tests relied only on the typed subset. Because the 87-base-pair reads could not distinguish some IMGT-functional V segments, including TRBV6-2 and TRBV6-3, those segments were excluded. The study gave a list of some 150 TCR beta chains associated with cytomegalovirus. A further reported finding was that TCR beta sequences accurately predicted the HLA-A and HLA-B alleles for most subjects in the first cohort. When HLA alleles, especially DR and DQ, strongly co-occurred, TCR associations were difficult to assign to individual alleles. V-gene and J-gene trimming of TCR beta chains was associated with a missense DCLRE1C variant in a later genetic analysis, and the association was replicated in an independent cohort. A later analysis found that most CMV-associated TCR beta chains appeared HLA-restricted, with HLA associations seemingly driven largely by CMV exposure. It was suggested by the authors that the approach could potentially be generalized to other disease states and immunological phenotypes. The cohort was sequenced for TCR beta chains only, and without alpha or paired-chain data the features that could be detected were limited. In a later analysis, HLA-associated TCR beta chains were found to be more clonally expanded and to have lower generation probabilities than equally common non-associated chains. In an earlier analysis of 450 to 750 of the donors, most TCR beta V segments appeared in productive rearrangements about 87% or about 30% of the time, broadly matching IMGT annotations. A later analysis reported that several top co-occurrence clusters appeared linked to parvovirus B19, influenza, CMV and Epstein-Barr virus. Most TCR sequences were observed very rarely across donors, whereas some public TCRs were present in many individuals. A cluster of highly shared sequence variants was judged likely to represent a technical artifact of the sequencing pipeline. Linkage disequilibrium might explain the correlated functional status among segregating V segments, but an unknown experimental factor could not be excluded. Some 15 rarely observed V segments, including chromosome 9 orphons, were excluded from the earlier analysis of almost 600 of the donors because counts were too low.

The CDR3 runs 13 amino acids, cysteine and phenylalanine included. Of all the DNA, just the CDR3 is kept, 39 bases in frame from base 1. The V end gives up 4 bases and the J end 6 bases, leaving 6 bases in the junction not matched to a gene. CDR1 and CDR2, looked up from the germline V gene, are SGHDT and YYEEEE. Preparation of the library involved the immunoSEQ multiplex PCR assay. For the multiplex PCR, a mixture combining 60 forward primers for TCR Vbeta segments and 13 reverse primers for TCR Jbeta segments was used. Amplification of the CDR3 region of rearranged TCR beta genes was performed with a multiplex PCR assay on genomic DNA. The Illumina HiSeq System was used to sequence the amplified TCR beta libraries as 87-base-pair reads. Concerning the study's data processing: A later analysis counted tens of millions of unique TCR beta chains across the 650 to 700 repertoires, and some 11 million of these chains were shared by at least two donors. To remove PCR and sequencing errors, raw reads were error-corrected and collapsed into unique sequences using a nearest-neighbor algorithm that merged closely related sequences. To assign V, D and J gene segments, CDR3 sequences were aligned to IMGT reference sequences. For a sequence to be retained, at least a six-nucleotide match to both a V gene segment and a J gene segment was required. Rearrangements were called productive when the CDR3 lacked stop codons and stayed in frame with V and J; all others were non-productive. CDR3 was defined according to IMGT convention as the region running from the second conserved V-encoded cysteine to the conserved J-encoded phenylalanine. In an earlier analysis of some 550 of the donors, sequences lacking an unambiguous match to a single V gene segment were excluded. An earlier analysis of 587 of the donors called V segments functional above 56.7% productive rearrangements and segregating when the between-donor standard deviation exceeded 5%. To diagnose cytomegalovirus status from the catalog of TCR beta chain sequences, a statistical classification framework was built. In a later analysis, TCR nucleotide sequences were compared against IMGT/GENE-DB human TR gene sequences so that V and J genes could be assigned. In a later analysis, CDR3 sequences and most-parsimonious VDJ recombination scenarios were assigned using the TCRdist pipeline. In a later analysis, each TCR beta chain was defined by its CDR3 amino acid sequence together with its V-gene family, and reads lacking a unique V-gene family were excluded. As a way to deal with suspected cross-contamination and a sequencing artifact, a later analysis dropped more than 500 nucleotide sequences that were highly shared and had low generation probability. For each public chain, a later analysis derived a clonal expansion index from normalized ranks of inferred template counts within each repertoire. In a later analysis, generation probabilities were computed using a VDJ recombination model fitted to out-of-frame rearrangements, and the results were checked against IGoR. Hypergeometric tests were used in a later analysis to score TCR-TCR, TCR-HLA and TCR-CMV co-occurrence, with a repertoire-size bias correction applied to the TCR pairs. To estimate false discovery rates, a later analysis permuted the HLA or CMV assignments 20 times. A later analysis grouped co-occurring TCRs with DBSCAN, adding TCRdist sequence similarity when clustering within HLA-allele-positive subsets. Co-occurrence clustering excluded repertoires with fewer than 30,000 or more than 120,000 public chains, plus five with anomalous nucleotide sharing. What TCRdb holds here is the immuneACCESS table cut down to in-frame rearrangements. Part of the clones is not present; checked against another copy, under half of the missing clones reflect an unresolved V gene, and the others are unexplained. The V and J calls and the clone size are those of that table, but D and trimming were determined from the DNA. For this sample the table gives about 130,000 clones, of which 65% to 75% were detected only once. Of the sample, 5.5% to 7% falls within the top ten clones.

The cohort was made up of under 800 healthy bone marrow donors. Cohort members were all nominally healthy when sampled, although unrecorded immune exposures were likely present. The donor tested CMV seropositive, placing the donor among the 310 or so seropositive members of the cohort. A peripheral blood sample was collected from each donor, and TCR beta sequencing was performed on peripheral blood mononuclear cells. Genomic DNA was extracted from the blood cell samples with the Qiagen DNeasy Blood Extraction Kit. The chain joins TRBV5-6 to TRBJ2-7, with 8 central nucleotides matching TRBD2. The clonotype was recovered from a man aged 40-55 years in good health and CMV-seropositive. The material sequenced was PBMCs. The nucleotide sequence is TGTGCCAGCAGCGGTGGACTAGCCCGCGAGCAGTACTTC. Its translation reads: CASSGGLAREQYF.